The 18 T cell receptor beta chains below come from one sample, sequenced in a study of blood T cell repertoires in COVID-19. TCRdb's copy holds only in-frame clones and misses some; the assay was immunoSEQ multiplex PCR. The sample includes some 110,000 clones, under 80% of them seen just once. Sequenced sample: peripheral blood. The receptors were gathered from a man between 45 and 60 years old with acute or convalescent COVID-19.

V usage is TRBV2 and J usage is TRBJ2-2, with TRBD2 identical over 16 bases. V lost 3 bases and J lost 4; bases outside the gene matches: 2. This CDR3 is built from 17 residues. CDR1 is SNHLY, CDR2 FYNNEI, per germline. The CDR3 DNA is TGTGCCAGCAGTGAGGGACTAGCGGGAGGGCCCACCGGGGAGCTGTTTTTT. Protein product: CASSEGLAGGPTGELFF. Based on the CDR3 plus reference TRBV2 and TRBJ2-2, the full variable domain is EPEVTQTPSHQVTQMGQEVILRCVPISNHLYFYWYRQILGQKVEFLVSFYNNEISEKSEIFDDQFSVERPDGSNFTLKIRSTKLEDSAMYFCASSEGLAGGPTGELFFGEGSRLTVL.

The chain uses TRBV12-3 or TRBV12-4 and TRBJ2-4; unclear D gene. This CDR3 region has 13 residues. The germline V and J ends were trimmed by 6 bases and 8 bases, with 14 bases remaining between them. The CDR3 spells CASSPGRLDIQYF. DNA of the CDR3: TGTGCCAGCAGCCCCGGTCGATTGGACATTCAGTACTTC.

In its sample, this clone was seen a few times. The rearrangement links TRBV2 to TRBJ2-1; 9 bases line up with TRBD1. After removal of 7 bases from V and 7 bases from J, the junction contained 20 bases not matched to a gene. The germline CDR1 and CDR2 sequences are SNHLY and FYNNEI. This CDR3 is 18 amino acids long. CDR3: CASIMFTGTGRGRNEQFF. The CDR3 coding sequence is TGTGCCAGCATAATGTTCACGGGGACAGGGAGAGGTAGGAATGAGCAGTTCTTC.

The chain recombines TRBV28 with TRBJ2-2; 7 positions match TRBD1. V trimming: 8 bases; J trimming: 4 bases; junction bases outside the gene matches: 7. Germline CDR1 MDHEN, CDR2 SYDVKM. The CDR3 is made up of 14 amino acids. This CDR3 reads CASGGQAGTGELFF. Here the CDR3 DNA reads TGTGCCAGCGGCGGACAGGCCGGCACCGGGGAGCTGTTTTTT.

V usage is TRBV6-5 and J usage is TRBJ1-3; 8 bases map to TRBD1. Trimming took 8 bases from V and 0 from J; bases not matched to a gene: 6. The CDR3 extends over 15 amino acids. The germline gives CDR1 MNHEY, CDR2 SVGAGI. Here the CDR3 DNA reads TGTGCCAGCCGGCGGGACAGGAGCTCTGGAAACACCATATATTTT. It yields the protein CASRRDRSSGNTIYF.

CDR3 sequence: CASSTTGGSEKLFF. In DNA form, the CDR3 reads TGTGCCAGCAGCACGACAGGGGGCTCTGAAAAACTGTTTTTT. J is TRBJ1-4 and V is TRBV9; TRBD1 matches at 10 bases. The CDR3 covers 14 residues. After removal of 4 bases from V and 7 bases from J, the junction contained 4 bases not matched to a gene. Germline CDR1 and CDR2: SGDLS and YYNGEE. Supplemented by reference TRBV9 and TRBJ1-4, the full variable domain reads DSGVTQTPKHLITATGQRVTLRCSPRSGDLSVYWYQQSLDQGLQFLIQYYNGEERAKGNILERFSAQQFPDLHSELNLSSLELGDSALYFCASSTTGGSEKLFFGSGTQLSVL.

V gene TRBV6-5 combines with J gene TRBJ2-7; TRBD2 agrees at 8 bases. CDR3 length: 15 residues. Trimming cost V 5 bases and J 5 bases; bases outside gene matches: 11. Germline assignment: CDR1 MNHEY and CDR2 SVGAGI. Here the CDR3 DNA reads TGTGCCAGCAGTCGTAAAACCGGGACTAGTAACGAGCAGTACTTC. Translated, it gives CASSRKTGTSNEQYF.

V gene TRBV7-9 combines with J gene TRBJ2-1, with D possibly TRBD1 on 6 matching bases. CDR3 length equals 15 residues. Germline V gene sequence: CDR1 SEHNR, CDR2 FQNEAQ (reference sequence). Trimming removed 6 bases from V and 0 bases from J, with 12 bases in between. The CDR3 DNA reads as TGTGCCAGCAGGAATACAGGGAGCTCCTACAATGAGCAGTTCTTC. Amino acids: CASRNTGSSYNEQFF.

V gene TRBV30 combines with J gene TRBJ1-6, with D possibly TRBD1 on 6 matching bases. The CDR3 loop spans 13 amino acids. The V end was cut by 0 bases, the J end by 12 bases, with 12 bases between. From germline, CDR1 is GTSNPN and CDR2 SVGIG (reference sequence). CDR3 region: CAWSVRQELPLHF. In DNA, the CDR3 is TGTGCCTGGAGTGTACGACAGGAATTACCCCTCCACTTT. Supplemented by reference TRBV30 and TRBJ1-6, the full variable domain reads SQTIHQWPATLVQPVGSPLSLECTVEGTSNPNLYWYRQAAGRGLQLLFYSVGIGQISSEVPQNLSASRPQDRQFILSSKKLLLSDSGFYLCAWSVRQELPLHFGNGTRLTVT.

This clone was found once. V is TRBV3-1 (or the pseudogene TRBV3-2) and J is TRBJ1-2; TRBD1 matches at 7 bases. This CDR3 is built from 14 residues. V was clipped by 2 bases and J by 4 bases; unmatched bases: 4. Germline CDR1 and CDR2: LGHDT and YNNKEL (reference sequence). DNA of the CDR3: TGTGCCAGCAGCCAACAGACAGGGAGCTATGGCTACACCTTC. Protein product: CASSQQTGSYGYTF.

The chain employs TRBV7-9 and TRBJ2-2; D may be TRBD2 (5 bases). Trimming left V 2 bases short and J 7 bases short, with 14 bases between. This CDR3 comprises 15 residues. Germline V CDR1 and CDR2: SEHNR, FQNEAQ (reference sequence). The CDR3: CASSLWRLGVGELFF. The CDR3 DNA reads TGTGCCAGCAGCTTATGGCGGCTCGGGGTCGGGGAGCTGTTTTTT.

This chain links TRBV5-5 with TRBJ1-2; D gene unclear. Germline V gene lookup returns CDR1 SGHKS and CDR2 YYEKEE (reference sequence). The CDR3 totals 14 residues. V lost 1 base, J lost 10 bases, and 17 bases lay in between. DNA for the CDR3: TGTGCCAGCAGCTTGAGCCCAGACTCTATTGACTACACCTTC. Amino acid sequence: CASSLSPDSIDYTF.

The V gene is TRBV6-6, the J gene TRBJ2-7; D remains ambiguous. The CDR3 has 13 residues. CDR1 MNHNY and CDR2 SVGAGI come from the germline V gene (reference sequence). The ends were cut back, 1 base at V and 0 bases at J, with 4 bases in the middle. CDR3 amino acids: CASSYYSSYEQYF. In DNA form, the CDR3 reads TGTGCCAGCAGTTACTACAGCTCCTACGAGCAGTACTTC.

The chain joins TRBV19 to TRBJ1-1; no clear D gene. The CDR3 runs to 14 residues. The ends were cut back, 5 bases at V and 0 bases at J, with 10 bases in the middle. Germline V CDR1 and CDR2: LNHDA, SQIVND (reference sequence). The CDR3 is CASSPGGLNTEAFF. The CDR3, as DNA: TGTGCCAGTAGTCCCGGAGGTCTGAACACTGAAGCTTTCTTT.

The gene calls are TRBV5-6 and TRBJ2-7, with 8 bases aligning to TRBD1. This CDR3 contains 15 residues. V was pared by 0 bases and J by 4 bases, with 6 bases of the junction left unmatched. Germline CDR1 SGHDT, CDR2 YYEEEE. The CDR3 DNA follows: TGTGCCAGCAGCTTGGTTTCAGGGGGCTGGTACGAGCAGTACTTC. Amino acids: CASSLVSGGWYEQYF.

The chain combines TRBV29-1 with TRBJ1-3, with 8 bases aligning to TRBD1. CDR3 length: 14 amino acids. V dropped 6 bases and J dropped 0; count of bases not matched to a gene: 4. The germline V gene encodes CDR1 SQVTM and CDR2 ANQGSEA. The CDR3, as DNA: TGCAGCGTCGACAGGGGTCTCTCTGGAAACACCATATATTTT. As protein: CSVDRGLSGNTIYF.

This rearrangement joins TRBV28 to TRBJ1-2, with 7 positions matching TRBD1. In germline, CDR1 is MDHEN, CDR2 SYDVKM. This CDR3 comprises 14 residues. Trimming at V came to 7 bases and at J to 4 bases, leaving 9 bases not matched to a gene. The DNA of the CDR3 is TGTGCCAGCACCAAGGGACAGAGAATCTATGGCTACACCTTC. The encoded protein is CASTKGQRIYGYTF.

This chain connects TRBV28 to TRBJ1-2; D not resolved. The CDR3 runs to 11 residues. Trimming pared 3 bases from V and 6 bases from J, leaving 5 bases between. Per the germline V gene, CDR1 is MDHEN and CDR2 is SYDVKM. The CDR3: CASSFYHGYTF. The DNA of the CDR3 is TGTGCCAGCAGTTTCTACCATGGCTACACCTTC.